This TCR beta chain was sequenced during a study of blood T cells in healthy people across ages. Note on this clonotype: Antigen: not known.

The authors extracted at least 5 micrograms of total RNA per sample. CDR3 length: 14 amino acids. CDR1 DFQATT and CDR2 SNEGSKA come from the germline V gene (reference sequence). The V end was cut by 6 bases, the J end by 0 bases, with 12 bases between. A second PCR of roughly 6 to 12 cycles used a sample-barcoded 5' primer and a J-beta primer mix. MiXCR, applied by TCRdb to the 5' RACE reads, yields one record per CDR3 protein. The sample lists 650,000 to 800,000 distinct CDR3 sequences; under 55% were seen once. Study-level findings and limits: Reliance upon unsorted PBMCs precluded definitive naive versus antigen-experienced comparison.

Sequences were obtained from blood. This sequence was found in a man in his 60s in good health. The gene calls are TRBV20-1 and TRBJ1-5, with a possible D match to TRBD1 (5 bases). The CDR3 region is CSAVDKYSNQPQHF. CDR3 bases: TGCAGTGCCGTGGACAAGTATAGCAATCAGCCCCAGCATTTT.